The TCR beta chain described here comes from a study of regulatory T cells in long-lasting Graves disease. Findings and limits, study-wide: Study was limited to peripheral blood, excluding thyroid tissue.

The CDR3 length is 15 residues. Trimming left V 2 bases short and J 2 bases short, with 12 bases between. Germline values: CDR1 SGDLS, CDR2 YYNGEE. For TCR beta, libraries came from iRepertoire HTBI primers and Arm-PCR of CDR3 regions. TCRdb reprocessed the multiplex PCR reads via MiXCR and lists one record per CDR3 protein. The sample has under 300,000 distinct CDR3 sequences, about 17% seen once; the top ten hold 14%. This clonotype has ten or more counts. Its antigen is not identified. Noted time point: newly diagnosed GD, antithyroid drugs for less than 3 months. TCR sequences were obtained from RNA taken from PBMCs. Patients were from an endocrinology department in Xi'an, China. These same records also appear under a second study, on T cells in Graves' hyperthyroidism and ophthalmopathy. From that report: Patients aged 18 to 65 with hyperthyroidism were newly diagnosed, with duration under 2 months. Diagnoses were established using clinical symptoms, serum thyroxine and TRAb, thyroid ultrasound and orbital computed tomography.

This chain uses TRBV9 with TRBJ2-3; D is unclear. This clonotype was sampled from a young woman with Graves disease. The sample consisted of peripheral blood mononuclear cells (PBMCs), taken at new diagnosis, from a patient treated with antithyroid drugs. CDR3 region: CASSVVYGPTDTQYF. Here the CDR3 DNA reads TGTGCCAGCAGCGTGGTCTACGGGCCCACAGATACGCAGTATTTT.